The sequence of this T cell receptor (beta chain) was determined in a study of identical twins. The germline CDR1 and CDR2 sequences are MDHEN and SYDVKM. The CDR3 extends over 15 amino acids. Trimming at V came to 3 bases and at J to 5 bases, leaving 2 bases not matched to a gene. This clonotype was seen many times. Its antigen is currently unknown. One entry per CDR3 protein results from TCRdb running MiXCR on the 5' RACE reads. The data hold 420,000 or so distinct CDR3 sequences, with roughly 18% observed a single time. Notes on the study in general: Memory repertoires showed no such pattern, whereas abundant cord blood beta clonotypes carried fewer insertions.

The origin of this receptor is a man between 45 and 60 years old in good health. The sequenced sample was naive T cells sorted from blood. V and J are TRBV28 and TRBJ1-5; 12 bases match TRBD1. The DNA for the CDR3 is TGTGCCAGCAGTTTGGGGACAGGGGGCTATCAGCCCCAGCATTTT. Its translation: CASSLGTGGYQPQHF.